The next 24 T cell receptor beta chains were all read from a single sample in a study of metastatic and nonmetastatic thyroid tumors. TCRdb reprocessed the PCR reads using MiXCR. The sample yields 20,000 to 25,000 clones, roughly 20% seen once. Every patient underwent thyroid surgery untreated. The sample taken for sequencing was adjacent normal tissue. These receptors were taken from a female donor with papillary thyroid cancer or a benign thyroid nodule (not recorded which). Some clones in this sample may be carry-over from other donors' samples.

The V and J genes are TRBV7-9 and TRBJ1-1; weak D call: TRBD1 (5 bases). CDR1 is SEHNR, CDR2 FQNEAQ, per germline (reference sequence). This CDR3 spans 13 amino acids. The V and J ends lost 5 bases and 5 bases respectively, with 12 bases between them. The CDR3 DNA reads TGTGCCAGCAGCACCTTTTCAGGGACTGAAGCTTTCTTT. Translated, it gives CASSTFSGTEAFF. Full variable domain (missing parts from reference TRBV7-9 and TRBJ1-1): DTGVSQNPRHKITKRGQNVTFRCDPISEHNRLYWYRQTLGQGPEFLTYFQNEAQLEKSRLLSDRFSAERPKGSFSTLEIQRTEQGDSAMYLCASSTFSGTEAFFGQGTRLTVV.

This chain links TRBV11-2 with TRBJ2-6, with D maybe TRBD1 (5 bases). The CDR3 runs 16 residues. V was pared by 3 bases and J by 4 bases, with 13 bases between. Germline loops: CDR1 SGHAT, CDR2 FQNNGV. The CDR3 region is CASSFTGVSGANVLTF. For the CDR3, the DNA is TGTGCCAGCAGCTTTACAGGTGTCTCCGGGGCCAACGTCCTGACTTTC. The entire variable domain, with the rest obtained from reference TRBV11-2 and TRBJ2-6, is as follows: EAGVAQSPRYKIIEKRQSVAFWCNPISGHATLYWYQQILGQGPKLLIQFQNNGVVDDSQLPKDRFSAERLKGVDSTLKIQPAKLEDSAVYLCASSFTGVSGANVLTFGAGSRLTVL.

Worth noting for this clone: A much larger clone differs by one base, so this may be a read error. The gene calls are TRBV5-6 and TRBJ2-3, with TRBD2 matching over 8 bases. The J segment lost 5 bases and the V segment lost 6 bases, leaving 5 bases of the junction unmatched. Germline CDR1 and CDR2: SGHDT and YYEEEE. The CDR3 is 13 amino acids. Here the CDR3 reads CASTVTSVDTQYF. As DNA, the CDR3 is TGTGCCAGCACCGTGACTAGCGTAGATACGCAGTATTTT.

J is TRBJ1-6 and V is TRBV11-1; TRBD1 aligns across 7 bases. The CDR3 has 16 residues. CDR1 SGHAT and CDR2 FQDESV come from the germline V gene (reference sequence). The J segment lost 5 bases and the V segment lost 5 bases, leaving 9 bases of the junction unmatched. CDR3 sequence reads: CASSPGQAPNNSPLHF. CDR3 bases: TGTGCCAGCAGCCCTGGACAGGCGCCTAATAATTCACCCCTCCACTTT.

Worth noting for this clone: A much larger clone lies one base from this, so it may be a read error. CDR3 DNA: TGTGCCAGCAGCCTAGCGGGAACGAGGGTACGAAAGACCCAGTACTTC. It codes for CASSLAGTRVRKTQYF. The chain joins TRBV7-9 to TRBJ2-5; TRBD2 matches 9 bases. The CDR3 runs to 16 residues. Germline CDR1 SEHNR, CDR2 FQNEAQ (reference sequence).

This clone was observed many times. The chain is built from TRBV11-2 and TRBJ1-6, with TRBD1 matching 7 bases. V was clipped by 7 bases and J by 1 base; unmatched bases: 7. Per germline, CDR1 SGHAT and CDR2 FQNNGV. The CDR3 loop spans 16 amino acids. The CDR3 DNA reads TGTGCCAGCACAGAAGGGGGCATATCCTATAATTCACCCCTCCACTTT. It specifies CASTEGGISYNSPLHF.

As to this clone: Germline and junction disagree at one end, which may indicate a read error. The chain employs TRBV19 and TRBJ2-2, with D possibly matching TRBD2 (6 bases). Germline CDR1 is LNHDA and CDR2 is SQIVND (reference sequence). The CDR3 is made up of 15 amino acids. The CDR3 loop reads CASREGQALTGDLFF. DNA of the CDR3: TGTGCCAGTAGGGAGGGGCAGGCCCTCACCGGGGATCTGTTTTTT.

The chain links TRBV20-1 to TRBJ2-7; 10 nucleotides align to TRBD2. Germline V gives CDR1 DFQATT, CDR2 SNEGSKA (reference sequence). The ends lost 5 bases at V and 4 bases at J; junction bases unmatched: 8. The CDR3 contains 14 residues. Written as DNA, the CDR3 is TGCAGTGCTGCCACCAGGACTAGCGGATACGAGCAGTACTTC. It translates to CSAATRTSGYEQYF.

The sample holds many counts of this clone. The gene calls are TRBV7-9 and TRBJ2-7; 7 nucleotides align to TRBD2. The CDR3 extends over 15 amino acids. CDR1 SEHNR and CDR2 FQNEAQ come from the germline V gene (reference sequence). Trimming cost V 5 bases and J 2 bases; bases outside gene matches: 9. The CDR3 nucleotides read TGTGCCAGCAGCCCCGAAAGGCTAGCGGCCTACGAGCAGTACTTC. Its translation is CASSPERLAAYEQYF. Combining the CDR3 with reference TRBV7-9 and TRBJ2-7 gives the whole variable domain DTGVSQNPRHKITKRGQNVTFRCDPISEHNRLYWYRQTLGQGPEFLTYFQNEAQLEKSRLLSDRFSAERPKGSFSTLEIQRTEQGDSAMYLCASSPERLAAYEQYFGPGTRLTVT.

As concerns this clone: At one boundary the junction diverges from the germline segment, which might be a read error. As DNA, the CDR3 is TGTACCAGCAGCTTTGACAGGGGAAGTGATTGGTTTTTT. It is translated as CTSSFDRGSDWFF. This chain links TRBV7-2 with TRBJ1-5; 8 nucleotides align to TRBD1. The CDR3 runs 13 residues. Germline CDR1 and CDR2: SGHTA and FQGNSA.

With regard to this clone: A read error may account for a junction end that differs from germline. V is TRBV2 and J is TRBJ2-7; D is perhaps TRBD1 or TRBD2 (6 bases each). The CDR3 covers 14 residues. Germline CDR1 SNHLY, CDR2 FYNNEI. CDR3: CASSEEGGRSPLHF. In nucleotides, the CDR3 is TGTGCCAGCAGTGAAGAGGGGGGACGGTCACCCCTCCACTTC.

This clone was detected many times. The V and J genes are TRBV4-1 and TRBJ1-5; D gene uncertain. From germline, CDR1 is MGHRA and CDR2 YSYEKL. V was trimmed by 1 base and J by 7 bases, leaving 17 bases between them. The CDR3 covers 16 residues. This chain's CDR3 is CASSQVNNGMGQPQHF. The CDR3 region has the DNA TGCGCCAGCAGCCAAGTAAACAACGGGATGGGACAGCCCCAGCATTTT.

The V and J genes are TRBV11-1 and TRBJ1-6; TRBD1 is a possible D gene (6 bases). The V end was cut by 1 base, the J end by 9 bases, with 16 bases between. The CDR3 contains 16 residues. CDR1 and CDR2 (germline): SGHAT, FQDESV (reference sequence). The chain's CDR3 is CASSLGKTGSGSPLHF. DNA for the CDR3: TGTGCCAGCAGCTTAGGGAAAACAGGGTCGGGTTCACCCCTCCACTTT.

The table lists this clone with many counts. V gene TRBV20-1 combines with J gene TRBJ1-5; maybe TRBD1 (5 bases). V lost 5 bases and J 0 bases, leaving 17 bases between the germline ends. The germline gives CDR1 DFQATT, CDR2 SNEGSKA (reference sequence). The CDR3 length is 16 residues. CDR3 DNA sequence: TGCAGTGCTCTTGTCCGGGGGTCCCATAGCAATCAGCCCCAGCATTTT. Its protein product is CSALVRGSHSNQPQHF.

Ten or more counts support this clone. This rearrangement joins TRBV20-1 to TRBJ2-1; tentatively, D is TRBD1 (6 bases). The V end lost 0 bases, the J end lost 6 bases, and 15 bases lay between the germline ends. From germline, CDR1 is DFQATT and CDR2 SNEGSKA (reference sequence). The CDR3 consists of 15 residues. This chain's CDR3 is CSARELGARGNEQFF. In nucleotides, the CDR3 is TGCAGTGCTAGAGAACTCGGGGCCAGGGGCAATGAGCAGTTCTTC.

This clone was picked up many times. The chain combines TRBV29-1 with TRBJ2-1, with D tentatively TRBD2 (6 bases). Germline V gene data show CDR1 as SQVTM and CDR2 as ANQGSEA. This CDR3 region has 15 residues. Trimming took off 2 bases at V and 5 bases at J, with 16 bases between the two ends. In nucleotides, the CDR3 is TGCAGCGTTGAAAAGTGGGGGGTTGGACACAATGAGCAGTTCTTC. Its protein product is CSVEKWGVGHNEQFF.

This clone was recorded many times. This rearrangement joins TRBV24-1 to TRBJ2-7; the D is unclear. Trimming removed 1 base from V and 4 bases from J, with 16 bases in between. This CDR3 is 16 amino acids long. The germline gives CDR1 KGHDR, CDR2 SFDVKD. CDR3 nucleotides: TGTGCCACCAGTGATTTTTTGCTCGCGGCCCTTTACGAGCAGTACTTC. Translation: CATSDFLLAALYEQYF.

In this sample, this clone turned up many times. The chain has TRBV11-2 and TRBJ2-4, with D unresolved. V was shortened by 4 bases and J by 0 bases, with 10 bases between the two germline ends. The CDR3 totals 15 residues. Germline values: CDR1 SGHAT, CDR2 FQNNGV. The CDR3 region has the DNA TGTGCCAGCAGCTCCACCGAGCTAGCCAAAAACATTCAGTACTTC. Protein: CASSSTELAKNIQYF.

The CDR3 region is CASSIWTGGVITEAFF. As DNA, the CDR3 is TGTGCCAGTAGTATCTGGACAGGGGGCGTTATAACTGAAGCTTTCTTT. V is TRBV19 and J is TRBJ1-1, with TRBD1 matching over 11 bases. J gave up 5 bases and V 3 bases, and 8 bases lay outside the gene matches. CDR3 length equals 16 residues. Germline values: CDR1 LNHDA, CDR2 SQIVND (reference sequence).

The chain is built from TRBV6-1 and TRBJ1-2, with TRBD1 matching over 8 bases. After removal of 5 bases from V and 5 bases from J, the junction contained 10 bases not matched to a gene. CDR3 size: 15 residues. CDR1 and CDR2 from the germline V gene are MNHNS and SASEGT. This CDR3 reads CASSPQTGAAYGYTF. CDR3 bases: TGTGCCAGCAGTCCACAGACAGGGGCGGCTTATGGCTACACCTTC.

Points on this clone: At one end, the junction sequence differs from germline, possibly due to a read error. The V and J genes are TRBV20-1 and TRBJ2-7; TRBD1 matches at 7 bases. CDR3 length: 14 residues. CDR1 and CDR2 (germline): DFQATT, SNEGSKA (reference sequence). The chain's CDR3 is CSSQRGTVAGEKYF. The CDR3, as DNA: TGCAGTTCCCAGAGAGGGACAGTGGCTGGCGAGAAGTACTTC.

Within the sample, this clone is medium-sized. The chain joins TRBV6-2 or TRBV6-3 to TRBJ2-1, with 8 bases identical to TRBD1. In germline, CDR1 is MNHEY, CDR2 SVGEGT. Germline trimming cut 6 bases from V and 9 bases from J; bases unmatched to any gene: 16. This CDR3 contains 16 residues. The CDR3 sequence is CASRDAWTGLNVEQFF. DNA of the CDR3: TGTGCCAGCAGAGACGCGTGGACAGGGCTCAATGTTGAGCAGTTCTTC.

The chain uses TRBV20-1 and TRBJ2-6; perhaps TRBD1 as D (6 bases). Deletions cut 5 bases from V and 3 bases from J, with 20 bases between. This CDR3 is built from 17 residues. Germline V gene sequence: CDR1 DFQATT, CDR2 SNEGSKA (reference sequence). The CDR3 reads CSAHDRNDLRGANVLTF. DNA for the CDR3: TGCAGTGCTCATGACAGGAATGACTTACGTGGGGCCAACGTCCTGACTTTC.

This clone was counted ten times or more. The chain employs TRBV11-2 and TRBJ1-1; 8 positions agree with TRBD1. The CDR3 length is 15 residues. Looked up from germline, CDR1 is SGHAT and CDR2 is FQNNGV. The V and J ends lost 4 bases and 1 base, in that order; junction bases with no gene match: 5. In nucleotides, the CDR3 is TGTGCCAGCAGCTCCACGACAGGGGCGAACACTGAAGCTTTCTTT. This encodes CASSSTTGANTEAFF.